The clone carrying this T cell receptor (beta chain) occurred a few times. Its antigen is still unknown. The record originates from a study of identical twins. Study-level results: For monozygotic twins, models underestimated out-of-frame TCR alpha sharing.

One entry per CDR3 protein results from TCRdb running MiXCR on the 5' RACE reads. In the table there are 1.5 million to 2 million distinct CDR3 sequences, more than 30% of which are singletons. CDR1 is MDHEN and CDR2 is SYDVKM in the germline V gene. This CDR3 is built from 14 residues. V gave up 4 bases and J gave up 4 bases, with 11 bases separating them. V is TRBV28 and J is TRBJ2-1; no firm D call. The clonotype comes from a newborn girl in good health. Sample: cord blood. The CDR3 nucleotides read TGTGCCAGCAGTTACCCGCAGGAATACAATGAGCAGTTCTTC. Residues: CASSYPQEYNEQFF.